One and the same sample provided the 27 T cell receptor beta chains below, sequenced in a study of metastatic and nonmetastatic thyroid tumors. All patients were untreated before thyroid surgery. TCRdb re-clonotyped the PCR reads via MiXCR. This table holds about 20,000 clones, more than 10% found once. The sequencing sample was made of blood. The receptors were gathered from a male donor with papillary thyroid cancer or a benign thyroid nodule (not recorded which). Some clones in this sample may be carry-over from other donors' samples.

CDR3 sequence: CASRQQGGTGELFF. The CDR3 DNA sequence: TGTGCCAGCAGGCAACAGGGAGGCACCGGGGAGCTGTTTTTT. The gene calls are TRBV27 and TRBJ2-2; D could derive from TRBD1 or TRBD2 (6 bases each). The V gene's germline CDR1 is MNHEY and CDR2 SMNVEV (reference sequence). Trimming removed 6 bases at V and 4 bases at J, with 12 bases between. The CDR3 is 14 residues long.

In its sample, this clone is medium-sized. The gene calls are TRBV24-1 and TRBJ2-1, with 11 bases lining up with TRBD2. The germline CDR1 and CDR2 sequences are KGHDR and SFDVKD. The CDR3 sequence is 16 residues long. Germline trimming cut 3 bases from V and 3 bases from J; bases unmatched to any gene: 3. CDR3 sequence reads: CATSDATSGIYNEQFF. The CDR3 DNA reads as TGTGCCACCAGTGATGCGACTAGCGGGATCTACAATGAGCAGTTCTTC.

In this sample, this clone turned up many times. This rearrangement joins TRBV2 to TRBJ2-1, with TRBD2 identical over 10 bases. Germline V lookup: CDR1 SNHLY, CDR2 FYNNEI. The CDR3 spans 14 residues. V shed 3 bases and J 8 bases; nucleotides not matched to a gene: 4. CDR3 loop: CASSDQREGYEQFF. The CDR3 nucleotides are TGTGCCAGCAGTGATCAGCGGGAGGGCTATGAGCAGTTCTTC.

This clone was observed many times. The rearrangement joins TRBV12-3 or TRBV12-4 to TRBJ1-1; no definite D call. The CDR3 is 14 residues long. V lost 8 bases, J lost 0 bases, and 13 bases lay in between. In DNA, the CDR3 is TGTGCCAGCGCGAAGGGCAGCTTGAACACTGAAGCTTTCTTT. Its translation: CASAKGSLNTEAFF.

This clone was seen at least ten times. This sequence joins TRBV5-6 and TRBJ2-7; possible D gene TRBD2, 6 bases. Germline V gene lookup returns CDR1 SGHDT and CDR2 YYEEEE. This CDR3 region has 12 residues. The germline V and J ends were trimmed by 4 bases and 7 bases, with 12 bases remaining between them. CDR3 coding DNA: TGTGCCAGCAGCCGTTCAGGGACTGAGCAGTACTTC. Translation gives CASSRSGTEQYF. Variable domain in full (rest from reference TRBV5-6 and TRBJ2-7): DAGVTQSPTHLIKTRGQQVTLRCSPKSGHDTVSWYQQALGQGPQFIFQYYEEEERQRGNFPDRFSGHQFPNYSSELNVNALLLGDSALYLCASSRSGTEQYFGPGTRLTVT.

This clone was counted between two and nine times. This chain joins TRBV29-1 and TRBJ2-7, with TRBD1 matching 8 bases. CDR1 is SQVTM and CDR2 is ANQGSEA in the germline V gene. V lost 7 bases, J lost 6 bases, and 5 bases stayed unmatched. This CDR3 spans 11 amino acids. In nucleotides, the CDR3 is TGCAGCGGAGACAGGGGAAGCGAGCAGTACTTC. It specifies CSGDRGSEQYF.

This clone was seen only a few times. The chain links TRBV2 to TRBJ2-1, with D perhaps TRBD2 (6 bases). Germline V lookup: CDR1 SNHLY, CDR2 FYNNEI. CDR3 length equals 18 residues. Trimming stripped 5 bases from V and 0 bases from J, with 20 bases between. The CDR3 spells CASSPLFGAGISYNEQFF. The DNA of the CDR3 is TGTGCCAGCAGTCCGTTGTTCGGGGCGGGGATCTCCTACAATGAGCAGTTCTTC. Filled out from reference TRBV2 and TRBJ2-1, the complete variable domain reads EPEVTQTPSHQVTQMGQEVILRCVPISNHLYFYWYRQILGQKVEFLVSFYNNEISEKSEIFDDQFSVERPDGSNFTLKIRSTKLEDSAMYFCASSPLFGAGISYNEQFFGPGTRLTVL.

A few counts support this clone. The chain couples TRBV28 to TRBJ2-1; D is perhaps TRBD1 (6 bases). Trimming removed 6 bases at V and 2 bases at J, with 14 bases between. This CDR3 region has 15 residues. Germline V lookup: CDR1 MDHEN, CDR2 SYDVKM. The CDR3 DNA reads TGTGCCAGCAGGAGGAACAGGGACCCCTACAATGAGCAGTTCTTC. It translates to CASRRNRDPYNEQFF. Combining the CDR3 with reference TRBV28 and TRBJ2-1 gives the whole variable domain DVKVTQSSRYLVKRTGEKVFLECVQDMDHENMFWYRQDPGLGLRLIYFSYDVKMKEKGDIPEGYSVSREKKERFSLILESASTNQTSMYLCASRRNRDPYNEQFFGPGTRLTVL.

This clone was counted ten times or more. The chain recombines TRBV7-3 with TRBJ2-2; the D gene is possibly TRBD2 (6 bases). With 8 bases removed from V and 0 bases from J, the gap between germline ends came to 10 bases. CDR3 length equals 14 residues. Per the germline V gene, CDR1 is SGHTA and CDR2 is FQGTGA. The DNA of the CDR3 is TGTGCCAGCGCACTAGCATCGAACACCGGGGAGCTGTTTTTT. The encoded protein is CASALASNTGELFF.

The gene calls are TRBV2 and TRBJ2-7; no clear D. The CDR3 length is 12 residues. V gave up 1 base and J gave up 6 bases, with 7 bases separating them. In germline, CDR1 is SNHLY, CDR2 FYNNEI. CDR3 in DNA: TGTGCCAGCAGTGAAGGTCCCTCCGAGCAGTACTTC. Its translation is CASSEGPSEQYF.

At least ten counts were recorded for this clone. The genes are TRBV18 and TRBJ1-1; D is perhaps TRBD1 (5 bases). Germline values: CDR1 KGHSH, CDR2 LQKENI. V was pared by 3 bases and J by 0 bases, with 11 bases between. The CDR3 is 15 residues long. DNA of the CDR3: TGTGCCAGCTCACCCCAGGGCCCCATGAACACTGAAGCTTTCTTT. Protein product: CASSPQGPMNTEAFF.

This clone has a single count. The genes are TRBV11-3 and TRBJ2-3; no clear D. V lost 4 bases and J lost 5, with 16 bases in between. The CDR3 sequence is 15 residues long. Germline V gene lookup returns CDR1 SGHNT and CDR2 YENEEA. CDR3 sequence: CASSSHEEPKDTQYF. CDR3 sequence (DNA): TGTGCCAGCAGCTCCCACGAAGAACCAAAAGATACGCAGTATTTT.

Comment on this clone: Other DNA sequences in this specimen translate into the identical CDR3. The CDR3 here is CASSPLLRPGGHNEQFF. The CDR3 DNA is TGTGCCAGCAGCCCCCTCTTGAGGCCAGGGGGCCACAATGAGCAGTTCTTC. The chain couples TRBV5-6 to TRBJ2-1, with 8 bases lining up with TRBD1. V lost 4 bases and J lost 5; bases outside the gene matches: 14. The CDR3 consists of 17 residues. CDR1 SGHDT and CDR2 YYEEEE come from the germline V gene.

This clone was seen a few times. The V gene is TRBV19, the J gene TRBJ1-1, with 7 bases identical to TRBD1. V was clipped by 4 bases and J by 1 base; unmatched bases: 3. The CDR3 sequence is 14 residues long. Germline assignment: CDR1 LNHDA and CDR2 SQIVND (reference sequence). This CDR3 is CASSRGTENTEAFF. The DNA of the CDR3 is TGTGCCAGTAGTAGGGGGACAGAGAACACTGAAGCTTTCTTT.

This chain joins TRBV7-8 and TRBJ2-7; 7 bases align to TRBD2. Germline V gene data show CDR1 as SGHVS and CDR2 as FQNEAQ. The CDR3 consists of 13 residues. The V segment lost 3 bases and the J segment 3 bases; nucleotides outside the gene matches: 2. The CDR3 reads CASSFASGYEQYF. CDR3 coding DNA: TGTGCCAGCAGCTTCGCTAGCGGCTACGAGCAGTACTTC.

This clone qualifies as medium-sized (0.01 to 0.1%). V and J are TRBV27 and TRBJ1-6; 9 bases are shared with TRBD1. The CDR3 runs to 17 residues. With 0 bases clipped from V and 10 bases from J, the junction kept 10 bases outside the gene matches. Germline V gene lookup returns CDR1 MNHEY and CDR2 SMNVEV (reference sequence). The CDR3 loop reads CASSLSSVQGAGSPLHF. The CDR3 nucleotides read TGTGCCAGCAGTTTATCCTCGGTACAGGGGGCGGGATCACCCCTCCACTTT.

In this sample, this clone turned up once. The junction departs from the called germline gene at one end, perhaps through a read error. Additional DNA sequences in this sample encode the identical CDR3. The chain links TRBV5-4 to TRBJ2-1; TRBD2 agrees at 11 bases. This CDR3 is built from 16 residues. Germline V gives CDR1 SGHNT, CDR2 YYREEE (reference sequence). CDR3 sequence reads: CASSLGTSGSYNEQFF. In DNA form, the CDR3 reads TGTGCCAGCAGCTTGGGGACTAGCGGGTCCTACAACGAGCAGTTCTTC.

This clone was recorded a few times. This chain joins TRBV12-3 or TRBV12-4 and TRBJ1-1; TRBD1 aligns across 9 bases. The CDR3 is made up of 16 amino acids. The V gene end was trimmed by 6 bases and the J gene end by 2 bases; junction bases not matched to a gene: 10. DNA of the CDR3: TGTGCCAGCAGGCAACAGGGGGCGGCAGCCAACACTGAAGCTTTCTTT. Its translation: CASRQQGAAANTEAFF.

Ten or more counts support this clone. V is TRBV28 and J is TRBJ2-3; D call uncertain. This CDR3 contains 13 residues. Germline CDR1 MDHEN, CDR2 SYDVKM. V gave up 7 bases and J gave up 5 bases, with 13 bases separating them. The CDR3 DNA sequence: TGTGCCAGCACCATAACGGGTAGAGATACGCAGTATTTT. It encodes CASTITGRDTQYF.

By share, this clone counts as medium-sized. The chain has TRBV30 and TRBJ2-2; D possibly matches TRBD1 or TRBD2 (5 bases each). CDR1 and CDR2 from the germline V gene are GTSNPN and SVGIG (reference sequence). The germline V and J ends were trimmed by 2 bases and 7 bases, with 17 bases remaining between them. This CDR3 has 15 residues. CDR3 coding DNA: TGTGCCTGGAGTTCCGACTTGAGGGGTAGCGGGGAGCTGTTTTTT. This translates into CAWSSDLRGSGELFF.

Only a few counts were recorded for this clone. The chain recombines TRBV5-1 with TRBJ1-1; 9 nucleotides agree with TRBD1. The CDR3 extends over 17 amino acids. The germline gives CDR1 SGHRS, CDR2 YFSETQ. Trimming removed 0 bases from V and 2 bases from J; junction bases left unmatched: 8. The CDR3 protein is CASSLAEWDRVNTEAFF. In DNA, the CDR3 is TGCGCCAGCAGCTTGGCCGAGTGGGACAGGGTAAACACTGAAGCTTTCTTT.

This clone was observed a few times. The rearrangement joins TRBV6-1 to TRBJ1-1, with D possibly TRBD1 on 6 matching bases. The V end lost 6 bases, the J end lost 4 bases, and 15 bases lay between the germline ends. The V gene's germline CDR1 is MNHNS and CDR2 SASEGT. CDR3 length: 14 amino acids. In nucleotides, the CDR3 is TGTGCCAGCAGGGAGGAATTGGGGGCCACTGAAGCTTTCTTT. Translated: CASREELGATEAFF.

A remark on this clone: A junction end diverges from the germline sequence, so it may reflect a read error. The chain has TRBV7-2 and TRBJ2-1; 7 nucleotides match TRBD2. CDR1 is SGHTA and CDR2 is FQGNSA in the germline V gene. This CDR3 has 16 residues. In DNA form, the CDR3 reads TGTGCCATCAGCTTGGGGCTAGCGGCCACCCACGGTGAGCAGTTCTTC. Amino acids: CAISLGLAATHGEQFF.

This CDR3 is CASSEYLYNEQFF. The CDR3 DNA reads TGTGCCAGCAGTGAATACCTGTACAATGAGCAGTTCTTC. The rearrangement joins TRBV6-1 to TRBJ2-1, with D hard to call. In germline, CDR1 is MNHNS, CDR2 SASEGT. The CDR3 totals 13 residues. Deletions cut 2 bases from V and 4 bases from J, with 6 bases between.

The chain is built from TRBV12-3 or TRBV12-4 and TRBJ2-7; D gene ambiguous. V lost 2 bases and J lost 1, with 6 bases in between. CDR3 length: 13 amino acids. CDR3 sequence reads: CASSLRVSYEQYF. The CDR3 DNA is TGTGCCAGCAGTTTAAGAGTTTCCTACGAGCAGTACTTC.

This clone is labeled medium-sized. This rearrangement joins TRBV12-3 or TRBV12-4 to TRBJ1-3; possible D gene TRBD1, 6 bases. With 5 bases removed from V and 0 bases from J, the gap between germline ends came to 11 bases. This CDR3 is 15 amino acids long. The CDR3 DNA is TGTGCCAGCAGTCCGGGGGCCCTCTCTGGAAACACCATATATTTT. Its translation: CASSPGALSGNTIYF.

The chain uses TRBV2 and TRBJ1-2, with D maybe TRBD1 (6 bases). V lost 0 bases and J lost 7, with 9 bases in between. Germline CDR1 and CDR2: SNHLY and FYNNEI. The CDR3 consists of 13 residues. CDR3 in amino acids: CASSEARTAGYTF. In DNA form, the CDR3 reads TGTGCCAGCAGTGAAGCGCGGACAGCTGGCTACACCTTC. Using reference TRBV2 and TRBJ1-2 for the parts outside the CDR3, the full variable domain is EPEVTQTPSHQVTQMGQEVILRCVPISNHLYFYWYRQILGQKVEFLVSFYNNEISEKSEIFDDQFSVERPDGSNFTLKIRSTKLEDSAMYFCASSEARTAGYTFGSGTRLTVV.